The rows below give T cell receptor beta chains drawn from one sample of a study of cytotoxic CD8 clonotypes in ibrutinib-treated CLL. This table comes from immunoSEQ multiplex PCR, and its TCRdb copy is limited to in-frame clones, with some not included. This table holds around 130,000 clones, 84% found once. This material consisted of PBMCs, taken after 24 months of ibrutinib treatment. The receptors stem from a human donor with chronic lymphocytic leukemia. Both conserved end residues are part of each CDR3. The D gene is left open where the match is weak. Size is stated for part of the rows, as once, few or many counts, or as a class when the clone is expanded.

D gene	V gene	J gene	clone size	CDR3 protein	CDR3 DNA
-	TRBV20-1	TRBJ1-2	-	CSARVVDGYTF	TGCAGTGCCAGGGTCGTCGATGGCTACACCTTC
TRBD2	TRBV11-3	TRBJ2-2	-	CASSLVRARGAGELFF	TGTGCCAGCAGTCTCGTCCGGGCACGGGGGGCCGGGGAGCTGTTTTTT
TRBD1	TRBV19	TRBJ1-6	once	CASSIATGGGDSPLHF	TGTGCCAGTAGTATAGCTACAGGGGGTGGTGATTCACCCCTCCACTTT
-	TRBV6-4	TRBJ2-1	-	CASSEGGSYNEQFF	TGTGCCAGCAGTGAGGGGGGCTCCTACAATGAGCAGTTCTTC
-	TRBV9	TRBJ2-7	once	CASSVEDSGGYEQYF	TGTGCCAGCAGCGTAGAAGACAGTGGCGGCTACGAGCAGTACTTC
TRBD2	TRBV2	TRBJ2-5	-	CASRGGRETQYF	TGTGCCAGCCGGGGAGGGAGGGAGACCCAGTACTTC
TRBD1	TRBV7-3	TRBJ2-1	-	CASSAQTGTGIRGEQFF	TGTGCCAGCAGCGCCCAGACCGGGACAGGGATTCGGGGTGAGCAGTTCTTC
-	TRBV10-3	TRBJ2-5	-	CATFGGGREETQYF	TGTGCCACCTTTGGGGGGGGGCGCGAGGAGACCCAGTACTTC
TRBD1	TRBV6-5	TRBJ2-2	-	CASSSTTGATGELFF	TGTGCCAGCAGTTCCACGACAGGGGCCACCGGGGAGCTGTTTTTT
-	TRBV5-1	TRBJ1-2	-	CASSLGSGLLDYGYTF	TGCGCCAGCAGCTTGGGTTCAGGGCTCTTAGACTATGGCTACACCTTC
TRBD1	TRBV7-9	TRBJ1-1	-	CASSSTGVRNSEAFF	TGTGCCAGCAGCTCGACAGGGGTTCGAAACTCTGAAGCTTTCTTT
-	TRBV6-5	TRBJ2-7	-	CASSYSGQLYEQYF	TGTGCCAGCAGTTACTCGGGGCAACTTTACGAGCAGTACTTC
-	TRBV18	TRBJ2-5	-	CASSPQTGETQYF	TGTGCCAGCTCACCCCAGACTGGAGAGACCCAGTACTTC
TRBD2	TRBV9	TRBJ2-3	-	CASSVTSASTDTQYF	TGTGCCAGCAGCGTAACTAGCGCCAGCACAGATACGCAGTATTTT
TRBD1	TRBV5-1	TRBJ2-2	-	CASSPTGGGGGELFF	TGCGCCAGCAGCCCAACAGGGGGCGGTGGCGGGGAGCTGTTTTTT
TRBD2	TRBV6-5	TRBJ2-7	-	CASSPGTIRTYEQYF	TGTGCCAGCAGCCCCGGGACTATACGAACCTACGAGCAGTACTTC
-	TRBV2	TRBJ1-3	-	CASSLQGNTIYF	TGTGCCAGCAGTTTACAGGGTAACACCATATATTTT
-	TRBV30	TRBJ1-6	once	CAWNTGVSYNSPLHF	TGTGCCTGGAACACGGGGGTATCCTATAATTCACCCCTCCACTTT
TRBD2	TRBV19	TRBJ2-1	few	CASRTERGDKYNEQFF	TGTGCCAGTAGGACAGAGCGGGGGGACAAGTACAATGAGCAGTTCTTC